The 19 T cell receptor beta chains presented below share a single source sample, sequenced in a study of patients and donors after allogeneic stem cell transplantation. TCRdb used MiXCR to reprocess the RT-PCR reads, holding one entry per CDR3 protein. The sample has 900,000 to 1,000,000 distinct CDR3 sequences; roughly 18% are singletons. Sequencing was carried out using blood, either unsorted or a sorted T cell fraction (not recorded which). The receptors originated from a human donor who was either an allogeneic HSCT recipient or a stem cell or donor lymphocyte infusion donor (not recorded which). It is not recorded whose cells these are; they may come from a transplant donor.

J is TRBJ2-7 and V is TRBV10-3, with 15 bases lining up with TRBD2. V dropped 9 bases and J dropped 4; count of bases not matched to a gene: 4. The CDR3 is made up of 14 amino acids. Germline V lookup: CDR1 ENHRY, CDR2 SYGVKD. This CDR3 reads CAIGTSGGYYEQYF. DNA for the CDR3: TGTGCCATTGGGACTAGCGGGGGGTATTACGAGCAGTACTTC.

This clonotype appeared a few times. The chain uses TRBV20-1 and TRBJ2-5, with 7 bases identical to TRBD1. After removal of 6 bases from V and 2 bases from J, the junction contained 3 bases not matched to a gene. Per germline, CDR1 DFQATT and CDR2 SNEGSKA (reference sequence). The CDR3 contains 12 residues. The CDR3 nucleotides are TGCAGTGCAGAGGACAGGCAAGAGACCCAGTACTTC. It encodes CSAEDRQETQYF.

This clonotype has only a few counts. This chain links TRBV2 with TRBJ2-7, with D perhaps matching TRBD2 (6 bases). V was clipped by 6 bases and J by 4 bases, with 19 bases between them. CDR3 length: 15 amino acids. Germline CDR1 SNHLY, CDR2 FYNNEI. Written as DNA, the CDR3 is TGTGCCAGCAGCGCGTCGGGGGTAGTTGGGTACGAGCAGTACTTC. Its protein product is CASSASGVVGYEQYF.

The CDR3 loop reads CAISESGLSADSPLHF. CDR3 DNA: TGTGCCATCAGTGAGTCAGGGTTGTCAGCAGATTCACCCCTCCACTTT. The genes are TRBV10-3 and TRBJ1-6; D is uncertain. Germline CDR1 ENHRY, CDR2 SYGVKD. The V end was cut by 0 bases, the J end by 8 bases, with 14 bases between. The CDR3 contains 16 residues.

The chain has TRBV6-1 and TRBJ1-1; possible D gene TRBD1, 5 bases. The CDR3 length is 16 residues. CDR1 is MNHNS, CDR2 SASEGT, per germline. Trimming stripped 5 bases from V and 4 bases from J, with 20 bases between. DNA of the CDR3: TGTGCCAGCAGTCGACCTTCGACAGCTGCGGGCACTGAAGCTTTCTTT. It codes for CASSRPSTAAGTEAFF.

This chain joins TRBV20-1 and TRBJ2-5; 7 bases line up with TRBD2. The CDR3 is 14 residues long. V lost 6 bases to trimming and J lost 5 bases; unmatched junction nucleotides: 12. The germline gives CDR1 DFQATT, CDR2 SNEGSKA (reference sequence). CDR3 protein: CSAIDGRAQETQYF. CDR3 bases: TGCAGTGCAATAGATGGGAGGGCCCAGGAGACCCAGTACTTC.

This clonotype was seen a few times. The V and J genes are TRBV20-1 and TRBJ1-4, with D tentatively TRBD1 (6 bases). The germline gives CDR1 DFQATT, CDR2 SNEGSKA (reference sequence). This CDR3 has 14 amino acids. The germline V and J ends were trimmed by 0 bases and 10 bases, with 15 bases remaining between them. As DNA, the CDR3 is TGCAGTGCTAGAGATGGGGCCCCAGGGGTAAAACTGTTTTTT. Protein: CSARDGAPGVKLFF.

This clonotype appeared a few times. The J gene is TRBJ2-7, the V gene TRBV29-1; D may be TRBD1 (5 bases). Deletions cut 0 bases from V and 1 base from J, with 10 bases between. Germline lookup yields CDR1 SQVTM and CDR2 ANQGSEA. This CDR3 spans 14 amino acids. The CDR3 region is CSVEDPGISYEQYF. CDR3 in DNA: TGCAGCGTTGAAGACCCAGGGATTTCCTACGAGCAGTACTTC.

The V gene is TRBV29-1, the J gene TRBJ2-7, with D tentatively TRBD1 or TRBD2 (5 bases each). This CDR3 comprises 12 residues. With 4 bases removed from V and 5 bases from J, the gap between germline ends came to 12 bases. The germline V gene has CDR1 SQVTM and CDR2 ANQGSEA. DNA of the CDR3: TGCAGCGTTGTGAGGGGAAGGGACGAGCAGTACTTC. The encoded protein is CSVVRGRDEQYF.

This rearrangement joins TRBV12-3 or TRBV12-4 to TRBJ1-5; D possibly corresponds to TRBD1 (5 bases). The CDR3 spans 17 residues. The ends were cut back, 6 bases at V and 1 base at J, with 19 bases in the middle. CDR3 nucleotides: TGTGCCAGCAGCTCAATCAAATGGGGGGAAAGCAATCAGCCCCAGCATTTT. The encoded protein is CASSSIKWGESNQPQHF.

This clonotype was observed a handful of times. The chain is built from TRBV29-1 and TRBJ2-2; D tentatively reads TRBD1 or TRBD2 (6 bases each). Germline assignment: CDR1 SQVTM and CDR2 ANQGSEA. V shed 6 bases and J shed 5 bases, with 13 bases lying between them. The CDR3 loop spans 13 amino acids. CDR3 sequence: CSVAGGETGELFF. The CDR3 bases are TGCAGCGTGGCCGGGGGCGAAACCGGGGAGCTGTTTTTT.

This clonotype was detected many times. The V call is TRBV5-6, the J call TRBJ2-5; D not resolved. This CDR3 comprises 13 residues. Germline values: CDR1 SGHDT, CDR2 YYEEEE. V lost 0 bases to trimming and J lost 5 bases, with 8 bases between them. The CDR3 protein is CASSLASRETQYF. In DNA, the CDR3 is TGTGCCAGCAGCTTGGCTAGTAGGGAGACCCAGTACTTC.

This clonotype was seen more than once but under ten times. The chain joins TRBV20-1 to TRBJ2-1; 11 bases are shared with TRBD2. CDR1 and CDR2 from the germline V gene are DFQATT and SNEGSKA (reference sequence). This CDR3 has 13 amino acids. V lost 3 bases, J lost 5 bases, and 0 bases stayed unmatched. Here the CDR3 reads CSARTSGNNEQFF. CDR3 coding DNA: TGCAGTGCTAGGACTAGCGGGAACAATGAGCAGTTCTTC.

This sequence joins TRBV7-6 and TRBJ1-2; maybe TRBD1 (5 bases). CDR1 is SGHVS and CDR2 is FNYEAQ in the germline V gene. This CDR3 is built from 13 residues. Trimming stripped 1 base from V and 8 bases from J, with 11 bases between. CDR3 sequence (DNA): TGTGCCAGCAGCTTAGTACCAGGGCAAGGCTACACCTTC. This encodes CASSLVPGQGYTF. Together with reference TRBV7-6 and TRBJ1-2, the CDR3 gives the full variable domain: GAGVSQSPRYKVTKRGQDVALRCDPISGHVSLYWYRQALGQGPEFLTYFNYEAQQDKSGLPNDRFSAERPEGSISTLTIQRTEQRDSAMYRCASSLVPGQGYTFGSGTRLTVV.

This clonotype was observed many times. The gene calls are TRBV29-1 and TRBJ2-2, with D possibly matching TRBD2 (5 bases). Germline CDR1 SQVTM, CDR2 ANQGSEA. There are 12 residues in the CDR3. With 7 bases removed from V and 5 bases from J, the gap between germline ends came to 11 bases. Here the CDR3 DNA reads TGCAGCGCTCTGCGCGGGACCGGGGAGCTGTTTTTT. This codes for CSALRGTGELFF.

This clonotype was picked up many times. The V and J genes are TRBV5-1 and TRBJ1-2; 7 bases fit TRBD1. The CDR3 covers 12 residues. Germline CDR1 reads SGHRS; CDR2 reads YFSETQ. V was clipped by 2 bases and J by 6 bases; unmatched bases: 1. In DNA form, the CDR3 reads TGCGCCAGCAGCTTCGACAGGGATGGCTACACCTTC. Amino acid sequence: CASSFDRDGYTF.

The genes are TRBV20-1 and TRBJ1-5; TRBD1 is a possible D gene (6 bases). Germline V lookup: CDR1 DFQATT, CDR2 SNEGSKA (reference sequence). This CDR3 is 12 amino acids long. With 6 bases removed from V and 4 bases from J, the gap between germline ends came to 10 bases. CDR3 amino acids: CSAMRGNQPQHF. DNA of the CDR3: TGCAGTGCGATGAGGGGGAATCAGCCCCAGCATTTT.

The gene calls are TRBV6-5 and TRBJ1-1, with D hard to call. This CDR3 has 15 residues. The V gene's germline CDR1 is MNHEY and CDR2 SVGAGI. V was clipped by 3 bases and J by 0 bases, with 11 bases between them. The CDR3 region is CASSYRPYMNTEAFF. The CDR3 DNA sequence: TGTGCCAGCAGTTATCGCCCTTACATGAACACTGAAGCTTTCTTT.

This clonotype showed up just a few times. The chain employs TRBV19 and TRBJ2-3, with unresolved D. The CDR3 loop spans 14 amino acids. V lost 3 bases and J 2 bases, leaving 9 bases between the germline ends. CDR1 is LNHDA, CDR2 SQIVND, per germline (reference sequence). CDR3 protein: CASSILVDTDTQYF. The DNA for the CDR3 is TGTGCCAGTAGTATCTTGGTAGACACAGATACGCAGTATTTT.